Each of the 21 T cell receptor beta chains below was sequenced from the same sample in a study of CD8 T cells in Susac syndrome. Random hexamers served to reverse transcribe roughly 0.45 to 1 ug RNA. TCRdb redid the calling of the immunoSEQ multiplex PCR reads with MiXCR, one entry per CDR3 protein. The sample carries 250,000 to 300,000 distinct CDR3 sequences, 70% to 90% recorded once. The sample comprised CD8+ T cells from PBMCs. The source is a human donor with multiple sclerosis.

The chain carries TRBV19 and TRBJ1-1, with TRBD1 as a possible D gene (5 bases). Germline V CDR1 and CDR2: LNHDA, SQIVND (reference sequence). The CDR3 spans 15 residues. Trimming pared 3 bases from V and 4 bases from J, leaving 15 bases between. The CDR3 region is CASSISRVQATEAFF. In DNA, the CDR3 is TGTGCCAGTAGTATTAGCAGGGTACAGGCCACTGAAGCTTTCTTT.

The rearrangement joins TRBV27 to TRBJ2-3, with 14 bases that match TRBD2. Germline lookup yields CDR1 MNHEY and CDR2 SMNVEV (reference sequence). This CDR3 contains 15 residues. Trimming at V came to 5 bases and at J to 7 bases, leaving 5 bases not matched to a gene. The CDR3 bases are TGTGCCAGCAGTCAGGGGACTAGCGGGAGTAATACGCAGTATTTT. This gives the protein CASSQGTSGSNTQYF.

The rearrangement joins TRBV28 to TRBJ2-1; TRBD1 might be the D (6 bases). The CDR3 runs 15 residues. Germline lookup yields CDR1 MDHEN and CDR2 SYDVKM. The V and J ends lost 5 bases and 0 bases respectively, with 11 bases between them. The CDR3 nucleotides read TGTGCCAGCAGTGAGACAGGTCTCTCCTACAATGAGCAGTTCTTC. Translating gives CASSETGLSYNEQFF.

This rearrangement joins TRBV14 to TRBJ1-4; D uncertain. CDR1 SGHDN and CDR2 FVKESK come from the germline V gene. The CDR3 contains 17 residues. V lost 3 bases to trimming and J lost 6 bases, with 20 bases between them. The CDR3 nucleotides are TGTGCCAGCAGCCAGAACTTCCGGGCCAGCGGGGATGAAAAACTGTTTTTT. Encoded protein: CASSQNFRASGDEKLFF.

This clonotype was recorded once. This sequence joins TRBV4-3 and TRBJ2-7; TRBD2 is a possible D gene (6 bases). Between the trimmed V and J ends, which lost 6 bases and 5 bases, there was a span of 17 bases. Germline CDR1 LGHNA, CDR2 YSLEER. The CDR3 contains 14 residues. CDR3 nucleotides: TGCGCCAGCAGACCTTCAGGAGGGTCCCACGAGCAGTACTTC. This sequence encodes CASRPSGGSHEQYF.

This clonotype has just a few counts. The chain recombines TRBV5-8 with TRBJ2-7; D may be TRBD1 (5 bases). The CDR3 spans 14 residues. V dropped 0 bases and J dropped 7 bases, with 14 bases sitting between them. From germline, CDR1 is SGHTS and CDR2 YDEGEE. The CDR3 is CASSLAQGAQEQYF. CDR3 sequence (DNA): TGTGCCAGCAGCTTGGCCCAAGGGGCGCAAGAGCAGTACTTC.

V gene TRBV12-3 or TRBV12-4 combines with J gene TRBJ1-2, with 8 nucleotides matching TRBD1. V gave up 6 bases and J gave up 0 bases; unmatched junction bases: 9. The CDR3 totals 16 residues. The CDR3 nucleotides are TGTGCCAGCAGCGCTTACAGGGGGGCGGCTAACTATGGCTACACCTTC. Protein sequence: CASSAYRGAANYGYTF.

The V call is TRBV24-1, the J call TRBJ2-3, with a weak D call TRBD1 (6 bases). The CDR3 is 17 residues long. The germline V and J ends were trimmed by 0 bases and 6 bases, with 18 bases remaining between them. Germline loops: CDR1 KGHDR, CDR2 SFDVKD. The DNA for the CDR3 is TGTGCCACCAGTGATTTGCCAAGGACAGCCCCGATGGATACGCAGTATTTT. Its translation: CATSDLPRTAPMDTQYF.

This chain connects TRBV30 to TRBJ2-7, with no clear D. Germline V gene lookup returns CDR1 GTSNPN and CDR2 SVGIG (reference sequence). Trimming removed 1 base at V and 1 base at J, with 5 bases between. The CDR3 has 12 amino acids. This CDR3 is CAWSGGSYEQYF. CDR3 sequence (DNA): TGTGCCTGGAGTGGCGGATCCTACGAGCAGTACTTC.

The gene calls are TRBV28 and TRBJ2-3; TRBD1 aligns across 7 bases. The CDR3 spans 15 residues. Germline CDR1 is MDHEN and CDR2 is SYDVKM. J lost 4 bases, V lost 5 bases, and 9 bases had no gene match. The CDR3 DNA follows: TGTGCCAGCAGTCCCACCGACAGGGAACCAGATACGCAGTATTTT. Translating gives CASSPTDREPDTQYF.

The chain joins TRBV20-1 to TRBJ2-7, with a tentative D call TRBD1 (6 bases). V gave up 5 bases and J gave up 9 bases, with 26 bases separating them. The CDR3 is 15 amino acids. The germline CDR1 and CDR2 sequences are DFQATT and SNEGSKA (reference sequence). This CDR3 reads CSAVQALDSLPWQYF. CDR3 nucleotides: TGCAGTGCTGTACAGGCCCTGGACAGTCTCCCGTGGCAGTACTTC.

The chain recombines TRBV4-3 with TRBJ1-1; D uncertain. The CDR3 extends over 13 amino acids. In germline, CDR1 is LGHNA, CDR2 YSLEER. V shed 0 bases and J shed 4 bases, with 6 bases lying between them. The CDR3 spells CASSQDFSTEAFF. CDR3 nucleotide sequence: TGCGCCAGCAGCCAAGATTTCTCCACTGAAGCTTTCTTT.

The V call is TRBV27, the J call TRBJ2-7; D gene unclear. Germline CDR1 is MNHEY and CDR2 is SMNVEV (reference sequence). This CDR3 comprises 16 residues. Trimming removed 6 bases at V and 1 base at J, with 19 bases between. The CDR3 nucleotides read TGTGCCAGCAGGCCTATAGACTCCTCCGGTTCCTACGAGCAGTACTTC. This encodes CASRPIDSSGSYEQYF.

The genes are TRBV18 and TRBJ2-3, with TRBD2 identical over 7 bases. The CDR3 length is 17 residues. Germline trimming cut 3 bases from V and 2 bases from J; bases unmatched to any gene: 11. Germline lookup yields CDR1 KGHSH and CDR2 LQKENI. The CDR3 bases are TGTGCCAGCTCACCGGAACTTCACGGGGGGTTCACAGATACGCAGTATTTT. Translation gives CASSPELHGGFTDTQYF.

The chain's CDR3 is CSASTWEYQETQYF. The CDR3 nucleotides are TGCAGTGCTTCTACCTGGGAGTACCAAGAGACCCAGTACTTC. The chain uses TRBV20-1 and TRBJ2-5; tentative D call: TRBD2 (5 bases). V was shortened by 5 bases and J by 0 bases, with 13 bases between the two germline ends. The germline V gene has CDR1 DFQATT and CDR2 SNEGSKA (reference sequence). This CDR3 spans 14 amino acids.

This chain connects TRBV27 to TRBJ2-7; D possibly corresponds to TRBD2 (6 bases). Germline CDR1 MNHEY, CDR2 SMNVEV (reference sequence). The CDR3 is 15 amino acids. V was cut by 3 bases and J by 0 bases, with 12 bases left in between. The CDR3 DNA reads TGTGCCAGCAGTTTCGGAAGGGGAGGCTCCTACGAGCAGTACTTC. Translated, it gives CASSFGRGGSYEQYF.

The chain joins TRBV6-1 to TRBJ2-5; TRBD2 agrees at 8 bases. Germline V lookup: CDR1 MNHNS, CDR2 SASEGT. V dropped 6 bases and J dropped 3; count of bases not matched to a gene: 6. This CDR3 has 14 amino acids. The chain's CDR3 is CASRRAAGEETQYF. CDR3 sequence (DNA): TGTGCCAGCAGAAGAGCAGCGGGAGAAGAGACCCAGTACTTC.

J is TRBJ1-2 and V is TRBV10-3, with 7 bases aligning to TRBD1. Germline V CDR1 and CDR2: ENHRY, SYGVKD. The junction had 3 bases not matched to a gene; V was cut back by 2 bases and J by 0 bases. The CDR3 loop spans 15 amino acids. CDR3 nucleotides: TGTGCCATCAGTGAGAAGGGGGCTCCTAACTATGGCTACACCTTC. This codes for CAISEKGAPNYGYTF.

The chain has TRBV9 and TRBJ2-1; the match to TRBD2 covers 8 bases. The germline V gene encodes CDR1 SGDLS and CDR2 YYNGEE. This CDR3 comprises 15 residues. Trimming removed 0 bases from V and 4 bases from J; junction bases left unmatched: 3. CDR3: CASSVERERYNEQFF. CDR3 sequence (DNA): TGTGCCAGCAGCGTAGAGCGGGAGCGTTACAATGAGCAGTTCTTC.

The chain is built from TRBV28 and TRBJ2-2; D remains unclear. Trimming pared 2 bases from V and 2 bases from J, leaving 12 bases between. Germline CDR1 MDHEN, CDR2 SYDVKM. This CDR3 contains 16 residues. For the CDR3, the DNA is TGTGCCAGCAGTTTAAGGTGGCTACCAAACACCGGGGAGCTGTTTTTT. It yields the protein CASSLRWLPNTGELFF.

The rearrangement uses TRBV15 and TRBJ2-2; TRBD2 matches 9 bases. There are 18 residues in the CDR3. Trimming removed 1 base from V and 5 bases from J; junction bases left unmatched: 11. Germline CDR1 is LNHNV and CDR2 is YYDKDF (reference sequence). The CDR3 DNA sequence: TGTGCCACCAGCAGAGGGCACCTAGCGGGATATGGAACCGGGGAGCTGTTTTTT. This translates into CATSRGHLAGYGTGELFF.